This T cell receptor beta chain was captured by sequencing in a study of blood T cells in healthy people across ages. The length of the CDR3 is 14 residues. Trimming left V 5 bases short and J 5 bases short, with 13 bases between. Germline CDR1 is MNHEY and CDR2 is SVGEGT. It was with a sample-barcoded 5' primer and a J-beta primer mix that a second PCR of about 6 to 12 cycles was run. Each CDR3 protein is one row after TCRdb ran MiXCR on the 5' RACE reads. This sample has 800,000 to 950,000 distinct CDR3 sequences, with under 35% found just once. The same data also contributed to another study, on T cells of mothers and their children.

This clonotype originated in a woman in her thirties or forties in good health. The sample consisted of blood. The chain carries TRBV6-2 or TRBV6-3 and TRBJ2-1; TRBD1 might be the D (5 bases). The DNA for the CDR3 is TGTGCCAGCAGTGGAAACAGGAAAAACAATGAGCAGTTCTTC. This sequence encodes CASSGNRKNNEQFF.